The 30 T cell receptor beta chains in this list originate from one sample, sequenced in a study of tumor-infiltrating lymphocytes in oesophageal squamous cell carcinoma. Using its own MiXCR run on the PCR reads, TCRdb lists one record per CDR3 protein. Counted here are roughly 12,000 distinct CDR3 sequences, around 50% occurring once; the ten biggest clones make up more than 35%. Material: esophageal tumor tissue. These receptors all come from a female donor with esophageal squamous cell carcinoma.

The chain employs TRBV27 and TRBJ2-3, with TRBD2 matching 14 bases. The J segment lost 2 bases and the V segment lost 4 bases, leaving 5 bases of the junction unmatched. The germline gives CDR1 MNHEY, CDR2 SMNVEV (reference sequence). The CDR3 has 17 amino acids. CDR3 loop: CASSSRLAGGITDTQYF. Written as DNA, the CDR3 is TGTGCCAGCAGTTCGCGACTAGCGGGAGGGATCACAGATACGCAGTATTTT.

The table lists this clonotype with a few counts. V is TRBV7-6 and J is TRBJ2-7; no firm D call. The J call could be wrong; TRBJ2-1 is a better fit for the DNA end. The CDR3 runs 14 residues. Germline CDR1 reads SGHVS; CDR2 reads FNYEAQ. The CDR3 DNA follows: TGTGCCAGCAGCTTGGCTAGCTCCTACAATGAGCAGTTCTTC. This sequence encodes CASSLASSYNEQFF.

Regarding this clonotype: One junction end does not reproduce the germline sequence, and a read error may be involved. The V call is TRBV11-2, the J call TRBJ2-4; D uncertain. The CDR3 runs 15 residues. Germline lookup yields CDR1 SGHAT and CDR2 FQNNGV. Here the CDR3 reads CASSMGSSTSYEQYF. CDR3 bases: TGTGCCAGCAGCATGGGATCTTCCACCTCCTACGAGCAGTACTTT.

The rearrangement uses TRBV6-1 and TRBJ2-5; possibly TRBD1 or TRBD2 for D (5 bases each). TRBJ2-7 explains the end of the DNA better; the J call may be wrong. Germline loops: CDR1 MNHNS, CDR2 SASEGT. This CDR3 contains 15 residues. This CDR3 reads CASSEEADTFYEQYF. The CDR3 DNA follows: TGTGCCAGCAGTGAAGAAGCGGACACCTTCTACGAGCAGTACTTC.

The chain links TRBV24-1 to TRBJ2-7, with 10 nucleotides matching TRBD1. The end of the DNA is better explained by TRBJ2-1, so the J call may be wrong. Germline V gene data show CDR1 as KGHDR and CDR2 as SFDVKD. The CDR3 contains 17 residues. As DNA, the CDR3 is TGTGCCACCAGTGATTCATCCGGGACAGGGGCCTACAATGAGCAGTTCTTC. Encoded protein: CATSDSSGTGAYNEQFF.

The V and J genes are TRBV6-6 and TRBJ1-5; D call uncertain. V was trimmed by 0 bases and J by 0 bases, leaving 9 bases between them. Germline V lookup: CDR1 MNHNY, CDR2 SVGAGI (reference sequence). The CDR3 length is 16 residues. CDR3 sequence reads: CASSYSEFNSNQPQHF. As DNA, the CDR3 is TGTGCCAGCAGTTACTCAGAGTTTAATAGCAATCAGCCCCAGCATTTT.

This clonotype was observed a single time. The J gene is TRBJ2-1, the V gene TRBV7-9; 12 positions match TRBD2. The CDR3 loop spans 15 amino acids. CDR1 and CDR2 from the germline V gene are SEHNR and FQNEAQ (reference sequence). The V gene end was trimmed by 5 bases and the J gene end by 7 bases; junction bases not matched to a gene: 6. The CDR3 nucleotides read TGTGCCAGCAGCCGGACTAGCGGGGAGAGTAATGAGCAGTTCTTC. Translated: CASSRTSGESNEQFF.

This clonotype was found many times. The chain combines TRBV4-1 with TRBJ2-7; TRBD1 aligns across 7 bases. Trimming cost V 0 bases and J 6 bases; bases outside gene matches: 8. Looked up from germline, CDR1 is MGHRA and CDR2 is YSYEKL. CDR3 length: 15 amino acids. In DNA form, the CDR3 reads TGCGCCAGCAGCCAAGATCTACAGGGGTACTCCGAGCAGTACTTC. Its translation is CASSQDLQGYSEQYF.

The chain is built from TRBV19 and TRBJ2-1, with 11 nucleotides matching TRBD2. CDR3 length: 16 residues. Germline V lookup: CDR1 LNHDA, CDR2 SQIVND (reference sequence). V gave up 7 bases and J gave up 9 bases; unmatched junction bases: 14. CDR3 amino acids: CASKRGGSGRAGEQFF. The CDR3 DNA sequence: TGTGCCAGTAAACGGGGGGGTAGCGGGAGGGCGGGTGAGCAGTTCTTC.

This clonotype was detected a few times. This may stem from a read error, because a much larger clone lies one nucleotide away. The gene calls are TRBV5-5 and TRBJ2-5, with TRBD1 identical over 9 bases. V lost 3 bases and J lost 11; bases outside the gene matches: 8. CDR1 and CDR2 (germline): SGHKS, YYEKEE (reference sequence). This CDR3 is built from 13 residues. This CDR3 is CASSSTGGDEQYF. The CDR3 DNA sequence: TGTGCCAGCAGCTCAACAGGGGGCGATGAGCAGTACTTC.

Notes on this clonotype: A junction boundary mismatches the germline segment, possibly from a read error. V is TRBV7-6 and J is TRBJ2-1; 9 bases fit TRBD1. The CDR3 spans 15 residues. Germline loops: CDR1 SGHVS, CDR2 FNYEAQ. CDR3 residues: CASSLTGGRGNEQFF. The CDR3 bases are TGTGCTAGCAGCTTAACAGGGGGCCGGGGCAATGAGCAGTTCTTC.

In its sample, this clonotype was seen once. V is TRBV6-2 or TRBV6-3 and J is TRBJ2-1; no firm D call. Judging by the DNA end, TRBJ2-7 fits better; the J call may be wrong. Germline V gene lookup returns CDR1 MNHEY and CDR2 SVGEGT. The CDR3 totals 16 residues. CDR3 coding DNA: TGTGCCAGCAGTCCAACTCGGTGGGGTCAAACCTACGAGCAGTACTTC. Amino acids: CASSPTRWGQTYEQYF.

The rearrangement joins TRBV7-2 to TRBJ2-1; D ambiguous. V lost 3 bases and J 5 bases, leaving 8 bases between the germline ends. CDR3 length equals 13 residues. Germline lookup yields CDR1 SGHTA and CDR2 FQGNSA. The CDR3 DNA follows: TGTGCCAGCAGCTTTAAGCTACACAATGAGCAGTTCTTC. Protein sequence: CASSFKLHNEQFF.

J is TRBJ2-3 and V is TRBV7-6, with 10 bases matching TRBD2. Matching the DNA end better, TRBJ2-7 makes the J call doubtful. CDR1 and CDR2 (germline): SGHVS, FNYEAQ. The CDR3 is made up of 17 amino acids. CDR3 loop: CASSLRGGLADLYEQYF. In DNA form, the CDR3 reads TGTGCCAGCAGCTTAAGGGGAGGACTAGCGGACCTTTACGAGCAGTACTTC.

This chain joins TRBV12-3 or TRBV12-4 and TRBJ1-1, with D unclear. This CDR3 has 12 amino acids. V lost 1 base and J lost 6, with 6 bases in between. The CDR3 loop is CASSLEEAEAFF. CDR3 bases: TGTGCCAGCAGTTTAGAAGAGGCTGAAGCTTTCTTT.

J is TRBJ2-2 and V is TRBV12-3 or TRBV12-4, with TRBD1 as a possible D gene (6 bases). There are 14 residues in the CDR3. V dropped 8 bases and J dropped 4 bases, with 14 bases sitting between them. The CDR3 DNA reads TGTGCCAGCCGACACCGACAGGCCACCGGGGAGCTGTTTTTT. Its protein is CASRHRQATGELFF.

The chain uses TRBV25-1 and TRBJ2-5, with D possibly called TRBD1 or TRBD2 (5 bases each). The J call may be incorrect, as the DNA end agrees better with TRBJ2-1. Looked up from germline, CDR1 is MGHDK and CDR2 is SYGVNS. The CDR3 runs to 13 residues. The CDR3 nucleotides are TGTGCCACCCCGAGGGGCCTCTACAATGAGCAGTTCTTC. This sequence encodes CATPRGLYNEQFF.

This chain joins TRBV28 and TRBJ1-4; tentatively, D is TRBD1 (5 bases). The germline CDR1 and CDR2 sequences are MDHEN and SYDVKM. V lost 7 bases and J lost 10, with 13 bases in between. The length of the CDR3 is 12 residues. The CDR3 DNA reads TGTGCCAGCACCCCACCAAGGGGAAAACTGTTTTTT. Residues: CASTPPRGKLFF.

The chain joins TRBV6-1 to TRBJ2-5, with TRBD2 as a possible D gene (5 bases). The DNA matches TRBJ2-1 better at its end, which makes the J call doubtful. CDR1 is MNHNS, CDR2 SASEGT, per germline. This CDR3 has 14 amino acids. In DNA form, the CDR3 reads TGTGCCAGCAGTGATGAGGGATACTACAATGAGCAGTTCTTC. Translated: CASSDEGYYNEQFF.

This clonotype was recorded a few times. The rearrangement joins TRBV7-3 to TRBJ2-1; TRBD1 or TRBD2 may be the D gene (5 bases each). From germline, CDR1 is SGHTA and CDR2 FQGTGA. V was cut by 6 bases and J by 5 bases, with 11 bases left in between. The CDR3 has 13 residues. The CDR3 DNA follows: TGTGCCAGCAGTCGGGGCAAGGACAATGAGCAGTTCTTC. Translation: CASSRGKDNEQFF.

This rearrangement joins TRBV7-9 to TRBJ2-3; 14 bases line up with TRBD2. The V and J ends lost 5 bases and 2 bases, in that order; junction bases with no gene match: 9. The CDR3 has 18 residues. CDR1 and CDR2 (germline): SEHNR, FQNEAQ (reference sequence). DNA for the CDR3: TGTGCCAGCAGCAAGACTAGCGGGGGGGCTCGGGACACAGATACGCAGTATTTT. Its translation: CASSKTSGGARDTDTQYF.

Ten or more counts support this clonotype. The V and J genes are TRBV5-1 and TRBJ2-1; 9 bases align to TRBD1. Germline trimming cut 2 bases from V and 10 bases from J; bases unmatched to any gene: 7. CDR1 is SGHRS and CDR2 is YFSETQ in the germline V gene. The CDR3 runs 14 residues. The CDR3 here is CASSLLQGAGEQFF. CDR3 in DNA: TGCGCCAGCAGCTTATTACAGGGGGCTGGAGAGCAGTTCTTC.

This sequence joins TRBV6-5 and TRBJ2-7; 7 bases align to TRBD1. The CDR3 contains 14 residues. Germline assignment: CDR1 MNHEY and CDR2 SVGAGI. With 7 bases clipped from V and 4 bases from J, the junction kept 10 bases outside the gene matches. The CDR3 bases are TGTGCCAGCACCCTCAGGGGGTCGAAATACGAGCAGTACTTC. Its translation: CASTLRGSKYEQYF.

In this sample, this clonotype is medium-sized (0.01 to 0.1%). The chain has TRBV6-1 and TRBJ2-3; TRBD1 is a possible D gene (6 bases). There are 15 residues in the CDR3. The germline V gene has CDR1 MNHNS and CDR2 SASEGT. Trimming shortened V by 7 bases and J by 3 bases, and 17 bases separated the two germline ends. The CDR3 protein is CASIPPGVVTDTQYF. The CDR3 DNA follows: TGTGCCAGCATCCCCCCAGGGGTCGTGACAGATACGCAGTATTTT.

The chain recombines TRBV6-2 or TRBV6-3 with TRBJ1-2; 9 nucleotides align to TRBD1. The CDR3 loop spans 13 amino acids. Germline loops: CDR1 MNHEY, CDR2 SVGEGT. The ends lost 5 bases at V and 8 bases at J; junction bases unmatched: 6. The CDR3 spells CASSEGQGWGYTF. The DNA for the CDR3 is TGTGCCAGCAGTGAAGGACAGGGGTGGGGCTACACCTTC.

With respect to this clonotype: The junction departs from germline at one end; a sequencing error may be responsible. The chain links TRBV18 to TRBJ2-1; no reliable D call. The J call may be incorrect, as the DNA end agrees better with TRBJ2-7. The CDR3 runs to 12 residues. Germline V CDR1 and CDR2: KGHSH, LQKENI. The CDR3 sequence is CASSPIYNEQYF. The CDR3 bases are TGTGCCAGTTCACCTATCTACAATGAGCAGTACTTC.

This sequence joins TRBV5-4 and TRBJ2-5; 10 bases are a match to TRBD2. CDR3 length: 14 amino acids. Per germline, CDR1 SGHNT and CDR2 YYREEE (reference sequence). With 1 base clipped from V and 11 bases from J, the junction kept 8 bases outside the gene matches. The CDR3 DNA follows: TGTGCCAGCAGCTTGTGGACTAGCGGCAATGAGCAGTACTTC. Its translation: CASSLWTSGNEQYF.

Notes on this clonotype: This CDR3 is missing its conserved last phenylalanine or tryptophan, likely due to a read error. Because the CDR3's place on the DNA is in doubt, the DNA is left out and the CDR3 is given as listed by TCRdb. This rearrangement joins TRBV12-3 or TRBV12-4 to TRBJ2-7; the table's D call, TRBD1, was not checked against the DNA. Counting both end residues, the CDR3 totals 17 amino acids. Here the CDR3 reads CASGPGHALNYGYTFGS.

This clonotype occurred a few times. This CDR3 is missing its conserved last phenylalanine or tryptophan, likely due to a read error. No DNA is shown, since the ends of the CDR3 on it are uncertain; the CDR3 is the one TCRdb lists. The chain uses TRBV11-2 and TRBJ2-7; TRBD2 reflects the table's D call only, with no check against the DNA. Looked up from germline, CDR1 is SGHAT and CDR2 is FQNNGV. The CDR3 spans 19 residues, counting both ends. CDR3 in amino acids: CASSLFGQVGVNYGYTFGS.

This clonotype has ten or more counts. The chain combines TRBV5-1 with TRBJ2-3, with TRBD1 identical over 7 bases. The CDR3 consists of 14 residues. Per germline, CDR1 SGHRS and CDR2 YFSETQ. Germline trimming cut 5 bases from V and 6 bases from J; bases unmatched to any gene: 9. The CDR3 DNA reads as TGCGCCAGCAGTGGAAGGGGGCGTTCGGATACGCAGTATTTT. Translating it yields CASSGRGRSDTQYF.